Shown below are 23 T cell receptor beta chains from a single sample sequenced in a study of T cells in Graves' hyperthyroidism and ophthalmopathy. From RNA transcripts, TCR beta CDR3 regions were amplified. TCR CDR3 underwent first-round RT-PCR with the HTBI primer set. TCRdb called the multiplex PCR reads again in MiXCR, with one record for every CDR3 protein. The table lists about 500,000 distinct CDR3 sequences, approximately 48% of them singletons. Sequencing was carried out using peripheral blood or thyroid tissue (not recorded which). Receptor source: an adult woman with Graves' disease, either hyperthyroidism or ophthalmopathy (not recorded which).

This chain connects TRBV10-3 to TRBJ1-5; D unresolved. Germline CDR1 and CDR2: ENHRY and SYGVKD. The length of the CDR3 is 16 residues. The V gene lost 3 bases and the J gene lost 7 bases, with 19 bases spanning the gap. The CDR3 bases are TGTGCCATCAGTGAACCCGGTGGAACCTATGGCCAGCCCCAGCATTTT. This encodes CAISEPGGTYGQPQHF.

The V call is TRBV5-1, the J call TRBJ1-2, with D perhaps matching TRBD1 (6 bases). The CDR3 is made up of 16 amino acids. Trimming removed 4 bases at V and 6 bases at J, with 22 bases between. Germline lookup yields CDR1 SGHRS and CDR2 YFSETQ. The CDR3 DNA reads as TGCGCCAGCAGCCCAGATGTTACGGGGGCGGGAGATGGCTACACCTTC. It translates to CASSPDVTGAGDGYTF.

On this clonotype itself: A much larger clone lies one base from this, so it may be a read error. This sequence joins TRBV5-1 and TRBJ1-3; the D gene is possibly TRBD1 (5 bases). This CDR3 spans 17 amino acids. CDR1 SGHRS and CDR2 YFSETQ come from the germline V gene. The CDR3 sequence is CASSLEAAGHSGSTIYF. In nucleotides, the CDR3 is TGCGCCAGCAGCTTGGAAGCGGCAGGGCACTCTGGAAGCACCATATATTTT.

The DNA of the CDR3 is TGTGCCAGCAGCGGACAGGGGGCTGCCGGGGAGCTGTTTTTT. Translation: CASSGQGAAGELFF. V and J are TRBV7-9 and TRBJ2-2; 11 bases are a match to TRBD1. Germline V CDR1 and CDR2: SEHNR, FQNEAQ (reference sequence). This CDR3 has 14 residues. J lost 6 bases, V lost 5 bases, and 2 bases had no gene match.

This clonotype was observed many times. CDR3 loop: CASSRVEQYF. DNA for the CDR3: TGTGCCAGCAGCAGGGTAGAGCAGTACTTC. V is TRBV2 and J is TRBJ2-7; maybe TRBD1 (5 bases). Per germline, CDR1 SNHLY and CDR2 FYNNEI. The length of the CDR3 is 10 residues. Trimming removed 6 bases from V and 7 bases from J, with 7 bases in between. Variable domain in full (rest from reference TRBV2 and TRBJ2-7): EPEVTQTPSHQVTQMGQEVILRCVPISNHLYFYWYRQILGQKVEFLVSFYNNEISEKSEIFDDQFSVERPDGSNFTLKIRSTKLEDSAMYFCASSRVEQYFGPGTRLTVT.

The table lists this clonotype with many counts. The chain recombines TRBV6-5 with TRBJ1-4; tentatively, D is TRBD1 (6 bases). The germline V gene encodes CDR1 MNHEY and CDR2 SVGAGI. This CDR3 spans 13 amino acids. Trimming pared 5 bases from V and 8 bases from J, leaving 12 bases between. The CDR3 DNA reads TGTGCCAGCAGTCAGCAGGGGACCGAAAAACTGTTTTTT. Amino acids: CASSQQGTEKLFF.

The gene calls are TRBV5-1 and TRBJ1-1; D is unresolved. This CDR3 is built from 15 residues. V was trimmed by 3 bases and J by 1 base, leaving 13 bases between them. Germline values: CDR1 SGHRS, CDR2 YFSETQ. In DNA, the CDR3 is TGCGCCAGCAGCTCAGAATCGGTTTCGAACACTGAAGCTTTCTTT. Its protein product is CASSSESVSNTEAFF. The full variable domain, in which reference TRBV5-1 and TRBJ1-1 provide the parts outside the CDR3, is KAGVTQTPRYLIKTRGQQVTLSCSPISGHRSVSWYQQTPGQGLQFLFEYFSETQRNKGNFPGRFSGRQFSNSRSEMNVSTLELGDSALYLCASSSESVSNTEAFFGQGTRLTVV.

This clonotype was seen a handful of times. This chain connects TRBV27 to TRBJ2-7, with 9 nucleotides matching TRBD1. Germline V gives CDR1 MNHEY, CDR2 SMNVEV (reference sequence). With 4 bases clipped from V and 5 bases from J, the junction kept 6 bases outside the gene matches. CDR3 length equals 14 residues. CDR3 nucleotides: TGTGCCAGCAGTTCCCGGGACAGGGCTCACGAGCAGTACTTC. This codes for CASSSRDRAHEQYF.

This sequence joins TRBV6-6 and TRBJ2-7, with TRBD2 matching over 7 bases. Germline CDR1 MNHNY, CDR2 SVGAGI (reference sequence). V shed 5 bases, J shed 10 bases, and the junction held 8 bases outside the gene matches. CDR3 size: 12 residues. Here the CDR3 reads CASSTGTTDQYF. CDR3 nucleotides: TGTGCCAGCAGTACCGGGACTACGGATCAGTACTTC.

This sequence joins TRBV10-3 and TRBJ1-1, with D possibly TRBD1 on 6 matching bases. From germline, CDR1 is ENHRY and CDR2 SYGVKD. Trimming took 6 bases from V and 0 from J, leaving 14 bases between them. The CDR3 covers 15 residues. The CDR3: CAISKGGTMNTEAFF. In nucleotides, the CDR3 is TGTGCCATCAGCAAAGGGGGGACGATGAACACTGAAGCTTTCTTT.

The table lists this clonotype with many counts. CDR3 bases: TGTGCCAGCAGCAACTCAGGGGCCTATGGCTACACCTTC. Protein: CASSNSGAYGYTF. The rearrangement joins TRBV7-2 to TRBJ1-2; TRBD1 might be the D (6 bases). The CDR3 has 13 amino acids. The V and J ends lost 5 bases and 4 bases respectively, with 11 bases between them. The V gene's germline CDR1 is SGHTA and CDR2 FQGNSA.

This clonotype has at least ten counts. This chain uses TRBV11-2 with TRBJ2-7; 11 positions match TRBD2. Germline V gene sequence: CDR1 SGHAT, CDR2 FQNNGV. With V trimmed by 4 bases and J by 3 bases, 11 bases remained unmatched. There are 17 residues in the CDR3. CDR3 in amino acids: CASSSSDTSGRHYEQYF. The CDR3 bases are TGTGCCAGCAGCTCATCGGACACTAGCGGGAGACACTACGAGCAGTACTTC. Drawing the rest from reference TRBV11-2 and TRBJ2-7, the complete variable domain is EAGVAQSPRYKIIEKRQSVAFWCNPISGHATLYWYQQILGQGPKLLIQFQNNGVVDDSQLPKDRFSAERLKGVDSTLKIQPAKLEDSAVYLCASSSSDTSGRHYEQYFGPGTRLTVT.

A few counts support this clonotype. The rearrangement uses TRBV7-2 and TRBJ1-6, with D uncertain. The CDR3 totals 13 residues. V lost 6 bases and J lost 9, with 12 bases in between. Germline assignment: CDR1 SGHTA and CDR2 FQGNSA. The CDR3 spells CASSGVESSPLHF. The CDR3, as DNA: TGTGCCAGCAGTGGTGTAGAAAGTTCACCCCTCCACTTT. The full variable domain, completed using reference TRBV7-2 and TRBJ1-6, is GAGVSQSPSNKVTEKGKDVELRCDPISGHTALYWYRQSLGQGLEFLIYFQGNSAPDKSGLPSDRFSAERTGGSVSTLTIQRTQQEDSAVYLCASSGVESSPLHFGNGTRLTVT.

This clonotype came up a few times. V and J are TRBV29-1 and TRBJ1-3, with D unresolved. Trimming took 3 bases from V and 0 from J, leaving 6 bases between them. CDR3 length: 13 amino acids. Germline CDR1 reads SQVTM; CDR2 reads ANQGSEA. The CDR3 sequence is CSVDGNSGNTIYF. Here the CDR3 DNA reads TGCAGCGTTGACGGGAACTCTGGAAACACCATATATTTT.

V and J are TRBV29-1 and TRBJ2-3; no clear D. V was trimmed by 0 bases and J by 1 base, leaving 20 bases between them. The length of the CDR3 is 18 residues. Germline CDR1 is SQVTM and CDR2 is ANQGSEA. Here the CDR3 DNA reads TGCAGCGTTGAAGATCAGTTTTCCGGGTCTGGGGGCACAGATACGCAGTATTTT. This codes for CSVEDQFSGSGGTDTQYF.

The V and J genes are TRBV12-3 or TRBV12-4 and TRBJ2-2, with 8 bases identical to TRBD1. The CDR3 loop spans 19 amino acids. After removal of 5 bases from V and 0 bases from J, the junction contained 14 bases not matched to a gene. The CDR3 nucleotides read TGTGCCAGCAGTCCAGAGGACAGGGTTCACACCGCGAACACCGGGGAGCTGTTTTTT. Residues: CASSPEDRVHTANTGELFF.

There are many counts of this clonotype. This chain links TRBV20-1 with TRBJ2-2; possible D gene TRBD1, 5 bases. Germline values: CDR1 DFQATT, CDR2 SNEGSKA (reference sequence). The CDR3 loop spans 16 amino acids. V gave up 1 base and J gave up 0 bases, with 12 bases separating them. CDR3 region: CSARGSGPSNTGELFF. As DNA, the CDR3 is TGCAGTGCTAGAGGGTCAGGGCCTTCGAACACCGGGGAGCTGTTTTTT.

The table lists this clonotype with a few counts. This chain uses TRBV7-2 with TRBJ1-1; tentative D call: TRBD1 (5 bases). Germline CDR1 SGHTA, CDR2 FQGNSA. The CDR3 loop spans 15 amino acids. V shed 2 bases and J shed 3 bases, with 13 bases lying between them. For the CDR3, the DNA is TGTGCCAGCAGCTTAAAGGGGCTTAGGGACACTGAAGCTTTCTTT. This sequence encodes CASSLKGLRDTEAFF.

This clonotype occurred a few times. The rearrangement joins TRBV7-9 to TRBJ2-7; D is uncertain. The germline V and J ends were trimmed by 4 bases and 3 bases, with 7 bases remaining between them. CDR1 is SEHNR and CDR2 is FQNEAQ in the germline V gene (reference sequence). This CDR3 spans 12 amino acids. As DNA, the CDR3 is TGTGCCAGCAGCTCTGACGTCTACGAGCAGTACTTC. Amino acids: CASSSDVYEQYF.

In this sample, this clonotype turned up many times. This sequence joins TRBV7-2 and TRBJ1-5, with D possibly being TRBD1 (6 bases). The V end was cut by 3 bases, the J end by 10 bases, with 10 bases between. The CDR3 loop spans 12 amino acids. Germline V CDR1 and CDR2: SGHTA, FQGNSA. The CDR3 protein is CASSFQGRPQHF. The CDR3 nucleotides are TGTGCCAGCAGCTTTCAGGGGCGCCCCCAGCATTTT.

This chain uses TRBV24-1 with TRBJ1-1; D might be TRBD1 (5 bases). CDR3 length: 13 amino acids. V lost 8 bases, J lost 4 bases, and 13 bases lay in between. CDR1 and CDR2 (germline): KGHDR, SFDVKD. CDR3 sequence: CATKEGIGTEAFF. CDR3 in DNA: TGTGCCACCAAGGAGGGGATTGGCACTGAAGCTTTCTTT.

The rearrangement joins TRBV10-3 to TRBJ1-1, with 8 nucleotides matching TRBD1. Germline loops: CDR1 ENHRY, CDR2 SYGVKD. The CDR3 runs 15 residues. The V segment lost 6 bases and the J segment 1 base; nucleotides outside the gene matches: 7. CDR3 amino acids: CAIRGGQASNTEAFF. The CDR3 DNA follows: TGTGCCATCAGAGGGGGACAGGCGTCGAACACTGAAGCTTTCTTT.

This clonotype was seen ten or more times. The gene calls are TRBV20-1 and TRBJ1-1; D is undetermined. CDR3 size: 11 residues. Germline loops: CDR1 DFQATT, CDR2 SNEGSKA (reference sequence). The V and J ends lost 0 bases and 6 bases respectively, with 5 bases between them. The CDR3 is CSARDHPEAFF. CDR3 sequence (DNA): TGCAGTGCTAGAGATCACCCTGAAGCTTTCTTT.